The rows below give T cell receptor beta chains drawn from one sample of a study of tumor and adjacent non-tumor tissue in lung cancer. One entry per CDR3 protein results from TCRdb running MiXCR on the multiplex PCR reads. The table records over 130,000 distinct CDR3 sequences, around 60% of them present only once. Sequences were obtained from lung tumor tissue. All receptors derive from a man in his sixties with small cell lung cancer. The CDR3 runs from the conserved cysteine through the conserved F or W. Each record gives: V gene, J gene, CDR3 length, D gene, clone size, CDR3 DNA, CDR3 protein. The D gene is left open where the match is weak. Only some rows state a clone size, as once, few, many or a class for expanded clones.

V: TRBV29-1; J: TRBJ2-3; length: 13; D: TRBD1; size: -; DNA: TGCAGCGTTGAAGGGACAGGAGCAGATACGCAGTATTTT; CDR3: CSVEGTGADTQYF
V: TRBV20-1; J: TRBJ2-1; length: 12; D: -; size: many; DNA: TGCAGTGCACTACGGGACTCCGATGAGCAGTTCTTC; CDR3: CSALRDSDEQFF
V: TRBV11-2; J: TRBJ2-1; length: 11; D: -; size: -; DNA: TGTGCCAGCAGCCCTCAAGGAAGGCAGCTCTTC; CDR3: CASSPQGRQLF
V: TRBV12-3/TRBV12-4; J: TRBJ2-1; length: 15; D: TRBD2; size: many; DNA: TGTGCCAGCAGTTTAGGGCCTAGCGGGAGCCGGGAGCAGTTCTTC; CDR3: CASSLGPSGSREQFF
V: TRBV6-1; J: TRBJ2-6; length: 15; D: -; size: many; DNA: TGTGCCGGTGGGACGTGGAGCTCTGGGGCCAACGTCCTGACTTTC; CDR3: CAGGTWSSGANVLTF
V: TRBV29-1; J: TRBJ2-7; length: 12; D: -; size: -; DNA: TGCAGCGTTGGACATGACTCATGCGAGCAGTACTTC; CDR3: CSVGHDSCEQYF
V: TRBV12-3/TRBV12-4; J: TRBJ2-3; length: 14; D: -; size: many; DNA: TGTGCCAGCAGGAGGTCGGACCTCACAGATACGCAGTATTTT; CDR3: CASRRSDLTDTQYF
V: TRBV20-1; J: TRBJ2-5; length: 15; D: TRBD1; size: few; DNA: TGCAGTGCTATTGCAGGGGGAGAAGGTCCCAAGACCCAGTACTTC; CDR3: CSAIAGGEGPKTQYF
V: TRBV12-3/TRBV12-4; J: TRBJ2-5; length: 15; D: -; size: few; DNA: TGTGCCAGCAGTAGAAATCACGACAGCCAAGAGACCCAGTACTTC; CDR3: CASSRNHDSQETQYF
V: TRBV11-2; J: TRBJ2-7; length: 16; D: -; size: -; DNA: TGTGCCAGCAGCTTACTGTCCGGGCTAAGCTCCTTCGAGCAATACTTC; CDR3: CASSLLSGLSSFEQYF
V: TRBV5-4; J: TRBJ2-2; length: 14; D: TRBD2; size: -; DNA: TGTGCCAGCAGCTTTGCTAGCGGGAGAGGGGAGCTGTTTTTT; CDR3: CASSFASGRGELFF
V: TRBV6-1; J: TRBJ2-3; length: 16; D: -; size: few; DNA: TGTGCCAGCAGTGGAGGTGGGGGCGGAGGCACAGATACGCAGTATTTT; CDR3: CASSGGGGGGTDTQYF
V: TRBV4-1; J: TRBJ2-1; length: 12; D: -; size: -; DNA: TGCGCCAGCAGCCGGGGGGCTAATGAGCAGTTCTTC; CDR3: CASSRGANEQFF
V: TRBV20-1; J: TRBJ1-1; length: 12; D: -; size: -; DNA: TGCAGTGCTGGAGTGGGACATCTGGAAGCTTTCTTT; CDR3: CSAGVGHLEAFF